The 10 T cell receptor beta chains in this list originate from one sample, sequenced in a study of T cell changes during pregnancy in multiple sclerosis. Repertoires were generated with immunoSEQ multiplex PCR, while TCRdb's copy carries only in-frame clones and drops some. The sample gives around 70,000 clones, over 80% of which show up once; about 2% is in the top ten. The sequenced sample was peripheral blood, obtained before pregnancy. These receptor sequences come from a female donor with multiple sclerosis, enrolled in a pregnancy study.

The chain combines TRBV5-4 with TRBJ2-7, with 9 bases that match TRBD1. Germline CDR1 reads SGHNT; CDR2 reads YYREEE (reference sequence). The CDR3 contains 14 residues. The trim removed 0 bases at V and 7 bases at J, leaving 5 bases unmatched. Written as DNA, the CDR3 is TGTGCCAGCAGCTTGGACAGGGGGCAGGTAGAGCAGTACTTC. Translation: CASSLDRGQVEQYF.

This chain connects TRBV27 to TRBJ1-2; the match to TRBD1 covers 7 bases. Per the germline V gene, CDR1 is MNHEY and CDR2 is SMNVEV (reference sequence). CDR3 length: 15 residues. V dropped 5 bases and J dropped 0; count of bases not matched to a gene: 6. This CDR3 reads CASSPSGTANYGYTF. CDR3 DNA: TGTGCCAGCAGTCCCTCCGGGACAGCTAACTATGGCTACACCTTC.

J is TRBJ2-3 and V is TRBV20-1; D not certain. V lost 2 bases and J lost 3, with 3 bases in between. Germline loops: CDR1 DFQATT, CDR2 SNEGSKA (reference sequence). CDR3 size: 11 residues. Written as DNA, the CDR3 is TGCAGTGCTAGAACTACAGATACGCAGTATTTT. Translated: CSARTTDTQYF.

The chain is built from TRBV4-2 and TRBJ1-5; D might be TRBD1 (6 bases). This CDR3 is built from 16 residues. Germline loops: CDR1 LGHNA, CDR2 YNFKEQ. V was cut by 0 bases and J by 4 bases, with 13 bases left in between. The CDR3 sequence is CASSQDFSRGNQPQHF. The DNA for the CDR3 is TGTGCCAGCAGCCAAGATTTTAGCAGGGGTAATCAGCCCCAGCATTTT.

This chain joins TRBV9 and TRBJ2-5; D is possibly TRBD2 (6 bases). The CDR3 runs to 15 residues. V lost 4 bases, J lost 5 bases, and 18 bases lay in between. In germline, CDR1 is SGDLS, CDR2 YYNGEE. The chain's CDR3 is CASSKITPGGETQYF. The CDR3 coding sequence is TGTGCCAGCAGCAAAATCACTCCTGGGGGGGAGACCCAGTACTTC. Supplemented by reference TRBV9 and TRBJ2-5, the full variable domain reads DSGVTQTPKHLITATGQRVTLRCSPRSGDLSVYWYQQSLDQGLQFLIQYYNGEERAKGNILERFSAQQFPDLHSELNLSSLELGDSALYFCASSKITPGGETQYFGPGTRLLVL.

The V call is TRBV4-2, the J call TRBJ2-5; TRBD2 agrees at 13 bases. The CDR3 sequence is 17 residues long. Germline values: CDR1 LGHNA, CDR2 YNFKEQ. The V gene end was trimmed by 0 bases and the J gene end by 2 bases; junction bases not matched to a gene: 3. As DNA, the CDR3 is TGTGCCAGCAGCCAAGATACGACTAGCGGGAGGCAAGAGACCCAGTACTTC. It is translated as CASSQDTTSGRQETQYF.

V gene TRBV7-3 combines with J gene TRBJ2-1; D is possibly TRBD2 (6 bases). Germline-derived CDR1 and CDR2 are SGHTA and FQGTGA. V dropped 5 bases and J dropped 6 bases, with 20 bases sitting between them. The CDR3 runs 16 residues. The CDR3 reads CASSLTSGTQINEQFF. The CDR3 coding sequence is TGTGCCAGCAGCCTCACGTCCGGGACTCAGATCAATGAGCAGTTCTTC.

The rearrangement joins TRBV2 to TRBJ1-3; 10 bases are shared with TRBD1. The J segment lost 3 bases and the V segment lost 11 bases, leaving 7 bases of the junction unmatched. Germline-derived CDR1 and CDR2 are SNHLY and FYNNEI. The CDR3 is 14 residues long. In DNA form, the CDR3 reads TGTGCCGGTACTCGGGACAGGGGTGGAAACACCATATATTTT. Residues: CAGTRDRGGNTIYF. The full variable domain, in which reference TRBV2 and TRBJ1-3 provide the parts outside the CDR3, is EPEVTQTPSHQVTQMGQEVILRCVPISNHLYFYWYRQILGQKVEFLVSFYNNEISEKSEIFDDQFSVERPDGSNFTLKIRSTKLEDSAMYFCAGTRDRGGNTIYFGEGSWLTVV.

The gene calls are TRBV4-2 and TRBJ1-2; 8 bases agree with TRBD1. Germline-derived CDR1 and CDR2 are LGHNA and YNFKEQ. Trimming took 1 base from V and 6 from J; bases not matched to a gene: 10. This CDR3 has 16 residues. The CDR3 region is CASSQGRDRIPNGYTF. The CDR3 DNA reads TGTGCCAGCAGCCAAGGCCGGGACAGGATACCCAATGGCTACACCTTC.

The genes are TRBV7-2 and TRBJ1-5; 9 nucleotides match TRBD1. J gave up 6 bases and V 5 bases, and 5 bases lay outside the gene matches. The V gene's germline CDR1 is SGHTA and CDR2 FQGNSA. The CDR3 totals 14 residues. This CDR3 is CASSTGQGLQPQHF. The DNA of the CDR3 is TGTGCCAGCAGCACGGGACAGGGCCTTCAGCCCCAGCATTTT.